This T cell receptor beta chain was obtained from a study of long-term antiretroviral therapy in people with HIV. The CDR3 sequence is 15 residues long. Looked up from germline, CDR1 is MDHEN and CDR2 is SYDVKM. The ends were cut back, 4 bases at V and 5 bases at J, with 17 bases in the middle. It was version v3.0 of the immunoSEQ assay that was run at survey level. Sequencing aimed at about 35,000-55,000 T-cell genomes per sample. Data came from immunoSEQ multiplex PCR; TCRdb stores just in-frame clones and leaves some out. The table includes fewer than 35,000 clones, 82% detected once. J is TRBJ1-1 and V is TRBV28; D gene uncertain. The source was unsorted PBMCs, collected 2.9 years after starting antiretroviral therapy. The sequence was obtained from a man aged 50 or older with HIV. CDR3 sequence (DNA): TGTGCCAGCAGTTCGGGTCAGGCCGGAGGTACTGAAGCTTTCTTT. Amino acids: CASSSGQAGGTEAFF. Combining the CDR3 with reference TRBV28 and TRBJ1-1 gives the whole variable domain DVKVTQSSRYLVKRTGEKVFLECVQDMDHENMFWYRQDPGLGLRLIYFSYDVKMKEKGDIPEGYSVSREKKERFSLILESASTNQTSMYLCASSSGQAGGTEAFFGQGTRLTVV.